This T cell receptor beta chain came from a study of T cell repertoires in cytomegalovirus infection. The CDR3 loop spans 16 amino acids. Germline values: CDR1 MNHNS, CDR2 SASEGT. J was trimmed by 2 bases and V by 5 bases; bases with no gene match: 7. TCRdb redid the calling of the reads with MiXCR, one entry per CDR3 protein. The repertoire has under 850,000 distinct CDR3 sequences, 35% of them found once; the top ten carry more than 2.5%. This clonotype was recorded a few times. This sequence joins TRBV6-1 and TRBJ2-3, with 10 bases lining up with TRBD1. The sequence came from a human donor in good health (CMV status not recorded). Some clones in this sample may be carry-over from other donors' samples. Input material: PBMCs. CDR3 bases: TGTGCCAGCAGTTCCCGGGACAGGGGAAACACAGATACGCAGTATTTT. This gives the protein CASSSRDRGNTDTQYF.